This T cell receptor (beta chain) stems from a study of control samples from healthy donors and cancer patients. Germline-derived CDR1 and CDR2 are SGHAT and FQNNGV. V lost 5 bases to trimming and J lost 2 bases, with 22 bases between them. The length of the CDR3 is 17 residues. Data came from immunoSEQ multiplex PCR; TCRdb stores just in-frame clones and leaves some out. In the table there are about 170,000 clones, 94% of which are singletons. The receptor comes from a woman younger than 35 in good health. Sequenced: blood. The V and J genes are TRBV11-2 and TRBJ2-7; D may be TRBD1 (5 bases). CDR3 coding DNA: TGTGCCAGCAGCCCGCCCCCGTTGGGGCCCATGACCTACGAGCAGTACTTC. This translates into CASSPPPLGPMTYEQYF.